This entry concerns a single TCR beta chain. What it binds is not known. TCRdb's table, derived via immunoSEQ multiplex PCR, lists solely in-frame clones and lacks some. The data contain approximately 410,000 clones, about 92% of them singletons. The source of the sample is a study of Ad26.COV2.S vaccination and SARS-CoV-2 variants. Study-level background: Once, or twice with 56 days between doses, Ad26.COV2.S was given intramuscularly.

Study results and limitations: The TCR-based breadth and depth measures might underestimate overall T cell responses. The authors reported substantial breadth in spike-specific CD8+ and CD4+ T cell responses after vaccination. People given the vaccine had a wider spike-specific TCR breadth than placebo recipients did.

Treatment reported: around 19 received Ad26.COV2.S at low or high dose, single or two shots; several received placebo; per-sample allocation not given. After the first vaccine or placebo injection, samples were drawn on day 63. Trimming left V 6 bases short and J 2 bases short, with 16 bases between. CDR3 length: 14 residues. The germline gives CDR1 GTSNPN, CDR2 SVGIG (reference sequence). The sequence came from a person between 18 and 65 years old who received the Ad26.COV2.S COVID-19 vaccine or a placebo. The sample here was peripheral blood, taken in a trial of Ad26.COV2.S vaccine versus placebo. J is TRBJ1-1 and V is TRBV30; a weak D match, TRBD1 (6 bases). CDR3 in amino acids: CACRGRGLNTEAFF. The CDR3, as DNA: TGTGCCTGCAGGGGACGGGGATTAAACACTGAAGCTTTCTTT. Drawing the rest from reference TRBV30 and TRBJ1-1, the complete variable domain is SQTIHQWPATLVQPVGSPLSLECTVEGTSNPNLYWYRQAAGRGLQLLFYSVGIGQISSEVPQNLSASRPQDRQFILSSKKLLLSDSGFYLCACRGRGLNTEAFFGQGTRLTVV.